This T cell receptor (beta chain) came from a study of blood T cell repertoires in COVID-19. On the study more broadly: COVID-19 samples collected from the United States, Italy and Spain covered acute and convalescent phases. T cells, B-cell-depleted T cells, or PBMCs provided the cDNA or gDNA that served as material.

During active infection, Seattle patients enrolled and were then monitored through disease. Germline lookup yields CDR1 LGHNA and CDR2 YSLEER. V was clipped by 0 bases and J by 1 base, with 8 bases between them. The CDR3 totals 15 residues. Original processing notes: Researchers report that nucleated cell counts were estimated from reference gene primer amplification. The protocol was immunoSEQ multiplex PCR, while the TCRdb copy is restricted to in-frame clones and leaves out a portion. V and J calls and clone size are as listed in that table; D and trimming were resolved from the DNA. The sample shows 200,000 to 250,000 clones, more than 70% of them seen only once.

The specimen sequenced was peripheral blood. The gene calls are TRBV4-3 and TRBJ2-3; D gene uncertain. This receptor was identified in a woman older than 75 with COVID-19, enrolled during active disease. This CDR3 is CASSQDKRGTDTQYF. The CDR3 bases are TGCGCCAGCAGCCAAGATAAGCGCGGCACAGATACGCAGTATTTT.